This T cell receptor beta chain was captured in a study of CD8 T cells in Susac syndrome (dated by TCRdb to about 2019). For context, the study as a whole: Whether CD8+ T cell activation and differentiation in Susac syndrome was antigen driven was tested using repertoire sequencing. The study compared CD8+ T cell repertoire clonality among roughly 12 healthy donors, about 14 Susac syndrome patients and some 16 multiple sclerosis patients. The paper's findings and limits, for the study overall: The number of individuals in the TCR sequencing and HLA analysis was recognized as being relatively small.

Peripheral blood CD8+ and CD4+ T cells from healthy donors, Susac syndrome patients and multiple sclerosis patients were profiled using high-throughput TCR beta sequencing. The multiple sclerosis controls were treatment-naive patients who had stable or active relapsing-remitting disease and met the revised McDonald criteria. Bulk CD8+ and CD4+ T cells were purified by magnetic negative isolation, whereas CD8+ TEMRA cells were enriched by FACS. Blood was drawn into EDTA tubes, processed within 24 hours, and PBMCs were isolated by density gradient centrifugation. PBMCs intended for TCR sequencing were cryopreserved in liquid nitrogen and were subsequently thawed in a 37 degrees C water bath. The sorted or isolated CD4+, CD8+ and CD8+ TEMRA cells reached a purity of at least 90%. The CDR3 holds 16 amino acids from the cysteine to the phenylalanine. Only the CDR3 DNA stays, 48 bases, in frame from base 1. V drops 2 bases and J drops 0 bases, leaving 13 bases in between. The CDR1 and CDR2 encoded by the germline V gene (reference sequence) are LGHDT and YNNKEL.

RNA was extracted using the RNeasy kit, and roughly 0.45 to 1 microgram was reverse transcribed with random hexamers. The immunoSEQ multiplex PCR assay, which covers 54 Vbeta and 13 Jbeta segments, was used to amplify TCR beta CDR3 regions. Bias from PCR amplification was corrected by using a synthetic template baseline for primer optimization and for computational correction. The authors' analysis ran thus. Reads were annotated to V, D and J genes according to IMGT and were analyzed with immunoSEQ Analyzer, with only productive sequences retained. Clonality was calculated as one minus the Shannon entropy normalized by log2 of the number of productive unique sequences. For each patient and control, public and private clones were evaluated within the 100 most prevalent clones. Clones were defined as Susac-specific if absent from the healthy and MS cohorts, from 1052 published viral clones and from other ImmuneACCESS disease sequences. Through fastp at Q25 and MiXCR, TCRdb rebuilt clones from the public reads, retaining in-frame beta chains. Rows matching on CDR3 protein sequence are summarized as one entry with the most common DNA and genes. The V and J calls reflect TCRdb's pipeline rather than the authors' work. Within this sample are 130,000 or so distinct CDR3 sequences, with 80% to 85% of them counted one time only. The ten largest clones capture around 0.49% of the sample.

On this clonotype itself: No antigen is known for it. Base-call qualities are not available, and no considerably larger clone is one nucleotide away.

Material for sequencing was CD8+ T cells from PBMCs. This clonotype was sampled from a human donor with multiple sclerosis. Recombination connected TRBV3-1 to TRBJ1-1, and possibly TRBD1, on 6 matching bases. The DNA reads as follows: TGTGCCAGCAGCCAAAACAGGGTAGGGATGAACACTGAAGCTTTCTTT. It codes for CASSQNRVGMNTEAFF.